The 29 T cell receptor beta chains in this list originate from one sample, sequenced in a study of OX40 agonist ivuxolimab in advanced cancers. Profiled with immunoSEQ multiplex PCR; TCRdb holds only in-frame clones, not every one. The profile shows about 97,000 clones, 86% of them singletons. The sample consisted of CD4+ or CD8+ T cells sorted from blood, taken in a trial of the OX40 agonist ivuxolimab. The receptors stem from an adult with an advanced solid tumor such as melanoma, head and neck, liver or kidney cancer.

The CDR3 here is CASSLGGANTGELFF. CDR3 in DNA: TGTGCCAGCAGCTTGGGCGGAGCGAACACCGGGGAGCTGTTTTTT. The chain uses TRBV11-3 and TRBJ2-2, with D unresolved. The CDR3 extends over 15 amino acids. V lost 3 bases and J lost 0, with 8 bases in between. Germline CDR1 and CDR2: SGHNT and YENEEA.

This clone has only one observation. The rearrangement uses TRBV5-6 and TRBJ1-2; D possibly corresponds to TRBD1 (5 bases). The V gene's germline CDR1 is SGHDT and CDR2 YYEEEE. Deletions cut 2 bases from V and 5 bases from J, with 10 bases between. This CDR3 comprises 13 residues. This CDR3 reads CASSLRGRYGYTF. CDR3 nucleotides: TGTGCCAGCAGCTTAAGGGGTCGGTATGGCTACACCTTC.

J is TRBJ2-5 and V is TRBV5-6; no clear D gene. Germline V gene data show CDR1 as SGHDT and CDR2 as YYEEEE. This CDR3 comprises 17 residues. Trimming left V 8 bases short and J 2 bases short, with 25 bases between. For the CDR3, the DNA is TGTGCCAGGAGATACAGCAATATATGCATTCTACAAGAGACCCAGTACTTC. This gives the protein CARRYSNICILQETQYF.

This chain connects TRBV7-2 to TRBJ1-1; D remains unclear. V shed 5 bases and J shed 3 bases, with 10 bases lying between them. This CDR3 region has 13 residues. Germline V gives CDR1 SGHTA, CDR2 FQGNSA. CDR3 sequence: CASSQDRHTEAFF. DNA of the CDR3: TGTGCCAGCAGCCAGGACCGCCACACTGAAGCTTTCTTT.

This clone was counted a single time. The chain recombines TRBV5-1 with TRBJ2-2; D perhaps matches TRBD1 (6 bases). This CDR3 comprises 15 residues. Germline V gene sequence: CDR1 SGHRS, CDR2 YFSETQ. Trimming cost V 3 bases and J 0 bases, with 9 bases left between them. DNA for the CDR3: TGCGCCAGCAGCTCGTGGACAGCGAACACCGGGGAGCTGTTTTTT. Translation: CASSSWTANTGELFF.

The chain recombines TRBV9 with TRBJ2-1; 8 bases fit TRBD2. The CDR3 is 14 residues long. Germline CDR1 reads SGDLS; CDR2 reads YYNGEE. Unmatched junction bases numbered 5, after V lost 1 base and J lost 8 bases. CDR3 nucleotide sequence: TGTGCCAGCAGCGTAACGGGAGGGCCGCATGAGCAGTTCTTC. It yields the protein CASSVTGGPHEQFF.

J is TRBJ2-1 and V is TRBV7-9; no clear D gene. Germline V gives CDR1 SEHNR, CDR2 FQNEAQ (reference sequence). CDR3 length: 12 residues. Trimming shortened V by 6 bases and J by 6 bases, and 9 bases separated the two germline ends. The CDR3 protein is CASRVSLNEQFF. For the CDR3, the DNA is TGTGCCAGCAGGGTCTCTCTCAATGAGCAGTTCTTC. The entire variable domain, with the rest obtained from reference TRBV7-9 and TRBJ2-1, is as follows: DTGVSQNPRHKITKRGQNVTFRCDPISEHNRLYWYRQTLGQGPEFLTYFQNEAQLEKSRLLSDRFSAERPKGSFSTLEIQRTEQGDSAMYLCASRVSLNEQFFGPGTRLTVL.

The chain combines TRBV6-6 with TRBJ2-3; D tentatively fits TRBD1 or TRBD2 (5 bases each). From germline, CDR1 is MNHNY and CDR2 SVGAGI (reference sequence). The V gene lost 5 bases and the J gene lost 2 bases, with 14 bases spanning the gap. The CDR3 sequence is 15 residues long. Written as DNA, the CDR3 is TGTGCCAGCAGTATGGGGGTCGGTCACACAGATACGCAGTATTTT. Residues: CASSMGVGHTDTQYF.

This clone was recorded once. Here the CDR3 reads CASSQLRGYAEAFF. The CDR3 coding sequence is TGTGCCAGCAGCCAATTACGGGGGTACGCTGAAGCTTTCTTT. V and J are TRBV13 and TRBJ1-1; a possible D gene is TRBD1 (5 bases). The germline V and J ends were trimmed by 5 bases and 6 bases, with 16 bases remaining between them. Germline V lookup: CDR1 PRHDT, CDR2 FYEKMQ (reference sequence). The CDR3 length is 14 residues. Together with reference TRBV13 and TRBJ1-1, the CDR3 gives the full variable domain: AAGVIQSPRHLIKEKRETATLKCYPIPRHDTVYWYQQGPGQDPQFLISFYEKMQSDKGSIPDRFSAQQFSDYHSELNMSSLELGDSALYFCASSQLRGYAEAFFGQGTRLTVV.

V usage is TRBV7-9 and J usage is TRBJ1-2; D is unresolved. The germline gives CDR1 SEHNR, CDR2 FQNEAQ (reference sequence). The CDR3 runs 15 residues. V gave up 5 bases and J gave up 5 bases, with 18 bases separating them. CDR3 amino acids: CASSLESLPIYGYTF. CDR3 nucleotide sequence: TGTGCCAGCAGCCTGGAGTCCCTTCCGATTTATGGCTACACCTTC.

Only one count was recorded for this clone. The chain is built from TRBV9 and TRBJ2-1, with unresolved D. Germline CDR1 and CDR2: SGDLS and YYNGEE. V was cut by 7 bases and J by 6 bases, with 14 bases left in between. This CDR3 is 13 amino acids long. The CDR3 spells CASSKGPINEQFF. The CDR3 region has the DNA TGTGCCAGCTCGAAGGGCCCGATCAATGAGCAGTTCTTC. The full variable domain, completed using reference TRBV9 and TRBJ2-1, is DSGVTQTPKHLITATGQRVTLRCSPRSGDLSVYWYQQSLDQGLQFLIQYYNGEERAKGNILERFSAQQFPDLHSELNLSSLELGDSALYFCASSKGPINEQFFGPGTRLTVL.

CDR3 loop: CAWNQGTHQPQHF. CDR3 nucleotide sequence: TGTGCCTGGAACCAGGGGACACATCAGCCCCAGCATTTT. J is TRBJ1-5 and V is TRBV30; tentative D call: TRBD1 (6 bases). The V end was cut by 4 bases, the J end by 5 bases, with 12 bases between. From germline, CDR1 is GTSNPN and CDR2 SVGIG (reference sequence). This CDR3 has 13 amino acids. Variable domain in full (rest from reference TRBV30 and TRBJ1-5): SQTIHQWPATLVQPVGSPLSLECTVEGTSNPNLYWYRQAAGRGLQLLFYSVGIGQISSEVPQNLSASRPQDRQFILSSKKLLLSDSGFYLCAWNQGTHQPQHFGDGTRLSIL.

The chain has TRBV7-2 and TRBJ2-3; D remains ambiguous. Looked up from germline, CDR1 is SGHTA and CDR2 is FQGNSA. This CDR3 comprises 14 residues. V lost 1 base, J lost 2 bases, and 7 bases lay in between. The CDR3 nucleotides read TGTGCCAGCAGCTTAGATCGGTCCACAGATACGCAGTATTTT. It encodes CASSLDRSTDTQYF.

The chain combines TRBV29-1 with TRBJ2-5; D uncertain. The length of the CDR3 is 12 residues. Germline CDR1 SQVTM, CDR2 ANQGSEA. Trimming pared 6 bases from V and 7 bases from J, leaving 15 bases between. The CDR3 coding sequence is TGCAGCGTACGCGCTGCCGACTGGACCCAGTACTTC. It specifies CSVRAADWTQYF.

This sequence joins TRBV27 and TRBJ2-3, with D uncertain. The V gene's germline CDR1 is MNHEY and CDR2 SMNVEV (reference sequence). There are 13 residues in the CDR3. The V gene lost 2 bases and the J gene lost 6 bases, with 9 bases spanning the gap. CDR3 in DNA: TGTGCCAGCAGTTTACCCGGCCAGGATACGCAGTATTTT. Translation: CASSLPGQDTQYF.

The chain combines TRBV11-2 with TRBJ1-1; possible D gene TRBD1, 5 bases. V lost 5 bases, J lost 2 bases, and 15 bases lay in between. Germline CDR1 SGHAT, CDR2 FQNNGV. CDR3 length: 15 residues. CDR3 region: CASSPQAGLNTEAFF. The CDR3 DNA reads TGTGCCAGCAGCCCTCAGGCGGGGCTAAACACTGAAGCTTTCTTT.

The chain recombines TRBV9 with TRBJ2-5; the D gene could be TRBD1 or TRBD2 (6 bases each). Germline assignment: CDR1 SGDLS and CDR2 YYNGEE. V dropped 4 bases and J dropped 9 bases, with 16 bases sitting between them. The CDR3 sequence is 13 residues long. The CDR3 is CASSPTGTGAQYF. The CDR3 DNA is TGTGCCAGCAGCCCCACAGGGACGGGGGCCCAGTACTTC.

V is TRBV14 and J is TRBJ1-2; no definite D call. The V and J ends lost 3 bases and 7 bases respectively, with 15 bases between them. CDR1 and CDR2 from the germline V gene are SGHDN and FVKESK. There are 14 residues in the CDR3. The CDR3 nucleotides read TGTGCCAGCAGCCAGGGCCGCCGGGGTAGTGGCTACACCTTC. Translating it yields CASSQGRRGSGYTF.

The chain uses TRBV10-3 and TRBJ2-4; D may correspond to TRBD1 or TRBD2 (5 bases each). Germline assignment: CDR1 ENHRY and CDR2 SYGVKD. The CDR3 loop spans 16 amino acids. The V end was cut by 5 bases, the J end by 0 bases, with 14 bases between. This chain's CDR3 is CAISPGTGLAKNIQYF. For the CDR3, the DNA is TGTGCCATCAGTCCTGGGACGGGTTTAGCCAAAAACATTCAGTACTTC.

This chain connects TRBV7-8 to TRBJ2-7; unclear D gene. Trimming removed 1 base at V and 2 bases at J, with 6 bases between. CDR1 SGHVS and CDR2 FQNEAQ come from the germline V gene. The CDR3 runs 13 residues. CDR3 amino acids: CASSLGSTYEQYF. The CDR3 bases are TGTGCCAGCAGCTTAGGCAGTACCTACGAGCAGTACTTC.

This chain connects TRBV7-2 to TRBJ1-4; D is undetermined. The V end lost 2 bases, the J end lost 8 bases, and 9 bases lay between the germline ends. The germline V gene encodes CDR1 SGHTA and CDR2 FQGNSA. The CDR3 has 13 amino acids. The CDR3 nucleotides read TGTGCCAGCAGCTTAACTGGGGTGGAAAAACTGTTTTTT. Translated, it gives CASSLTGVEKLFF. The full variable domain, in which reference TRBV7-2 and TRBJ1-4 provide the parts outside the CDR3, is GAGVSQSPSNKVTEKGKDVELRCDPISGHTALYWYRQSLGQGLEFLIYFQGNSAPDKSGLPSDRFSAERTGGSVSTLTIQRTQQEDSAVYLCASSLTGVEKLFFGSGTQLSVL.

The chain is built from TRBV6-5 and TRBJ2-1, with D maybe TRBD1 (5 bases). The germline V and J ends were trimmed by 0 bases and 9 bases, with 15 bases remaining between them. The CDR3 is 15 amino acids. CDR1 is MNHEY and CDR2 is SVGAGI in the germline V gene. Written as DNA, the CDR3 is TGTGCCAGCAGTTACTCAAGGGGATGGGGTAGTGAGCAGTTCTTC. Its translation is CASSYSRGWGSEQFF.

The CDR3 bases are TGTGCCAGCAGCCCCAGGGGGGCCCTATCGCAGAGCGGCTACACCTTC. It translates to CASSPRGALSQSGYTF. J is TRBJ1-2 and V is TRBV9; 7 bases map to TRBD1. The length of the CDR3 is 16 residues. V shed 4 bases and J 8 bases; nucleotides not matched to a gene: 17. Germline CDR1 is SGDLS and CDR2 is YYNGEE.

This clone is a singleton in its sample. The chain carries TRBV30 and TRBJ2-7; unclear D gene. CDR3 length: 11 amino acids. Germline V gene lookup returns CDR1 GTSNPN and CDR2 SVGIG (reference sequence). V lost 0 bases and J lost 9, with 9 bases in between. CDR3 bases: TGTGCCTGGAGTGTAAAGGGTGCGCAGTACTTC. Translation gives CAWSVKGAQYF. Full variable domain (rest looked up from reference TRBV30 and TRBJ2-7): SQTIHQWPATLVQPVGSPLSLECTVEGTSNPNLYWYRQAAGRGLQLLFYSVGIGQISSEVPQNLSASRPQDRQFILSSKKLLLSDSGFYLCAWSVKGAQYFGPGTRLTVT.

This chain joins TRBV2 and TRBJ1-4; D is unclear. The germline V gene encodes CDR1 SNHLY and CDR2 FYNNEI. V lost 7 bases and J lost 8, with 23 bases in between. The CDR3 consists of 16 residues. CDR3 coding DNA: TGTGCCAGCAATCGTGCAGGCCAGTCCCCAGCCGAAAAACTGTTTTTT. Translation gives CASNRAGQSPAEKLFF.

The CDR3 DNA is TGCGCCAGCAGCTTGAGGGGAGGCGTAGCCACCGGGGAGCTGTTTTTT. This codes for CASSLRGGVATGELFF. The V and J genes are TRBV5-1 and TRBJ2-2; tentative D call: TRBD2 (6 bases). The CDR3 extends over 16 amino acids. Trimming took 1 base from V and 4 from J, leaving 14 bases between them. Germline CDR1 reads SGHRS; CDR2 reads YFSETQ.

This rearrangement joins TRBV28 to TRBJ2-6, with D possibly being TRBD1 or TRBD2 (6 bases each). The germline V gene encodes CDR1 MDHEN and CDR2 SYDVKM. V was pared by 2 bases and J by 8 bases, with 13 bases between. This CDR3 is built from 15 residues. The CDR3 DNA is TGTGCCAGCAGTTTAATTCAGGGGAGGTCCAACGTCCTGACTTTC. Protein sequence: CASSLIQGRSNVLTF.

As to this clone: Distinct nucleotide sequences in the sample also encode this CDR3. This chain links TRBV30 with TRBJ1-1, with D possibly matching TRBD1 (5 bases). The germline V and J ends were trimmed by 0 bases and 0 bases, with 8 bases remaining between them. Germline CDR1 reads GTSNPN; CDR2 reads SVGIG (reference sequence). CDR3 length: 14 amino acids. CDR3 protein: CAWSVGRVNTEAFF. The CDR3, as DNA: TGTGCCTGGAGTGTGGGCAGGGTGAACACTGAAGCTTTCTTT.

The chain combines TRBV6-1 with TRBJ1-2; tentatively, D is TRBD1 (6 bases). Germline V CDR1 and CDR2: MNHNS, SASEGT. CDR3 length: 16 residues. With 4 bases removed from V and 3 bases from J, the gap between germline ends came to 18 bases. Written as DNA, the CDR3 is TGTGCCAGCAGTGGGCCAAGGGGGGGGAGTGACTATGGCTACACCTTC. Protein sequence: CASSGPRGGSDYGYTF.